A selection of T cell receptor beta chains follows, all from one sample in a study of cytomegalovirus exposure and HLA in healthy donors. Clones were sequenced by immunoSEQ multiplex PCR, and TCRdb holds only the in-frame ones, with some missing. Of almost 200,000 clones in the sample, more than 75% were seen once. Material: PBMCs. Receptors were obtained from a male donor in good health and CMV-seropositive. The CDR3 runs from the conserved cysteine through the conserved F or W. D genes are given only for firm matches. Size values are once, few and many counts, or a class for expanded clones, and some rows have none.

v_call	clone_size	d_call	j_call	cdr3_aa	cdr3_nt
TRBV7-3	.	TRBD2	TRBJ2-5	CASSPERLAGKQYF	TGTGCCAGCAGCCCGGAACGACTAGCGGGAAAGCAGTACTTC
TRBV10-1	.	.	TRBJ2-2	CASSESHCNTGELFF	TGCGCCAGCAGTGAGTCCCACTGCAACACCGGGGAGCTGTTTTTT
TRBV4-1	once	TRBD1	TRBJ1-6	CASSQTDRGNSPLHF	TGCGCCAGCAGCCAAACGGACAGGGGTAATTCACCCCTCCACTTT
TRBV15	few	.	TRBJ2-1	CATSLSRGSYNEQFF	TGTGCCACCAGCCTCAGTAGGGGCTCCTACAATGAGCAGTTCTTC
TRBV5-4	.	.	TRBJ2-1	CASRDLGGRWDEQFF	TGTGCCAGCAGGGATCTCGGGGGGCGATGGGATGAGCAGTTCTTC
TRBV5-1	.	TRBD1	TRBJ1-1	CASSLEFRTGSSEAFF	TGCGCCAGCAGCTTGGAATTCCGGACAGGGAGCTCTGAAGCTTTCTTT
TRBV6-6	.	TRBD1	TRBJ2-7	CASTGQGLTYEQYF	TGTGCCAGCACCGGACAGGGTTTAACCTACGAGCAGTACTTC
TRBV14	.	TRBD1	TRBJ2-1	CASSLGQGAYNEQFF	TGTGCCAGCAGCTTAGGACAGGGGGCCTACAATGAGCAGTTCTTC
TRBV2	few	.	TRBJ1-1	CASIGDWTEAFF	TGTGCCAGCATCGGGGATTGGACTGAAGCTTTCTTT
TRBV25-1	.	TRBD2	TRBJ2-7	CASSEYRPGTSGEQYF	TGTGCCAGCAGTGAATATAGACCCGGGACTAGCGGTGAGCAGTACTTC
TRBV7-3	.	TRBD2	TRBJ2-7	CASRHTGLAGDEQYF	TGTGCCAGCAGGCATACAGGACTAGCGGGGGACGAGCAGTACTTC
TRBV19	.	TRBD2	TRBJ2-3	CASSIASGGGTDTQYF	TGTGCCAGTAGTATCGCGAGCGGGGGGGGCACAGATACGCAGTATTTT
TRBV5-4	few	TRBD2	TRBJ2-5	CASSLPPGGQETQYF	TGTGCCAGCAGCTTGCCCCCGGGGGGGCAAGAGACCCAGTACTTC
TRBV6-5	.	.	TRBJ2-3	CASTQGGTLLDTQYF	TGTGCCAGCACTCAGGGGGGCACTTTATTAGATACGCAGTATTTT
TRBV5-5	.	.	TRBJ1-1	CASSLGRGGTEAFF	TGTGCCAGCAGCCTGGGGAGGGGGGGGACTGAAGCTTTCTTT
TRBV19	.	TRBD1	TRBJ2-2	CASRGGQGNTGELFF	TGTGCCAGTAGGGGGGGACAGGGGAACACCGGGGAGCTGTTTTTT
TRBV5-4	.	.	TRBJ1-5	CASSYGSGDQPQHF	TGTGCCAGCAGTTACGGGTCCGGGGATCAGCCCCAGCATTTT
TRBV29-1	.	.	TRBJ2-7	CSVIETGKTYEQYF	TGCAGCGTTATCGAAACAGGAAAAACCTACGAGCAGTACTTC
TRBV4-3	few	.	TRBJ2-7	CASSQDPPRGPSYEQYF	TGCGCCAGCAGCCAAGACCCCCCACGGGGTCCTTCCTACGAGCAGTACTTC
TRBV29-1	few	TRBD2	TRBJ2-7	CSVISGSEQYF	TGCAGCGTAATTAGCGGGAGCGAGCAGTACTTC
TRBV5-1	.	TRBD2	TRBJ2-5	CASSLGGLAGGQETQYF	TGCGCCAGCAGCTTGGGGGGACTAGCGGGAGGTCAAGAGACCCAGTACTTC
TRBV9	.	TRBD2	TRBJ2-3	CASTSSGWGLSTDTQYF	TGTGCCAGCACGTCTAGCGGGTGGGGGTTGAGCACAGATACGCAGTATTTT
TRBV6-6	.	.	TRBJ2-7	CASTSPGPGNYEQYF	TGTGCCAGCACCTCACCCGGTCCGGGAAACTACGAGCAGTACTTC
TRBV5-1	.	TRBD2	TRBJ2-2	CASSLGGPSGTGELFF	TGCGCCAGCAGCTTGGGAGGGCCTAGCGGGACCGGGGAGCTGTTTTTT
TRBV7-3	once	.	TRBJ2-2	CASSLSAGAGELFF	TGTGCCAGCAGCTTAAGTGCAGGCGCCGGGGAGCTGTTTTTT
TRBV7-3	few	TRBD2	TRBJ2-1	CASSLQGGSSYNEQFF	TGTGCCAGCAGCTTACAGGGCGGGAGCTCCTACAATGAGCAGTTCTTC
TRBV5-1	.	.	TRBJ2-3	CASSLRPTGDTQYF	TGCGCCAGCAGCTTGAGGCCCACGGGAGATACGCAGTATTTT
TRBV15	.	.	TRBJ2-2	CATSRLLGSLNTGELFF	TGTGCCACCAGCAGACTACTCGGGAGTTTGAACACCGGGGAGCTGTTTTTT
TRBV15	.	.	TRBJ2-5	CATSPRAGVGETQYF	TGTGCCACCAGCCCCAGGGCAGGGGTTGGGGAGACCCAGTACTTC
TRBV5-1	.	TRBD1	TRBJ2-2	CASSFRQGGNTGELFF	TGCGCCAGCAGCTTCCGACAGGGGGGAAACACCGGGGAGCTGTTTTTT
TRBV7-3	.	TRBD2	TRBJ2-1	CASSLTYSGSGYNEQFF	TGTGCCAGCAGCTTAACCTATAGCGGGAGCGGTTACAATGAGCAGTTCTTC
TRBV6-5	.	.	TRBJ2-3	CASSYRGTDTQYF	TGTGCCAGCAGTTACCGGGGCACAGATACGCAGTATTTT
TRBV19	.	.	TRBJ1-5	CASSTDSSNQPQHF	TGTGCCAGTAGTACGGACTCTAGTAATCAGCCCCAGCATTTT
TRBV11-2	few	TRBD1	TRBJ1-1	CASSLVGTGGGAFF	TGTGCCAGCAGCTTAGTAGGGACAGGGGGGGGAGCTTTCTTT
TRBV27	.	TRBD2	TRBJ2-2	CASSFGTSGSTGELFF	TGTGCCAGCAGTTTCGGGACTAGCGGGAGTACCGGGGAGCTGTTTTTT
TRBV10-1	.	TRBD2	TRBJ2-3	CASSDCLTQLAGGATDTQYF	TGCGCCAGCAGTGATTGTCTTACCCAACTAGCGGGGGGGGCCACAGATACGCAGTATTTT
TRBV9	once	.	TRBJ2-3	CASSVGAGTRTDTQYF	TGTGCCAGCAGCGTAGGAGCGGGGACACGCACAGATACGCAGTATTTT
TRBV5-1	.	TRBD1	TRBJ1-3	CASSLTTGPGNTIYF	TGCGCCAGCAGCTTAACGACAGGGCCTGGAAACACCATATATTTT
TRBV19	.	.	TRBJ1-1	CASSFRGAYTEAFF	TGTGCCAGTAGTTTCCGTGGGGCTTACACTGAAGCTTTCTTT
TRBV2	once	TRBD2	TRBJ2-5	CASSEGTSGETQYF	TGTGCCAGCAGTGAGGGAACTAGCGGAGAGACCCAGTACTTC
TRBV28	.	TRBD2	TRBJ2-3	CASSQPGLASDTQYF	TGTGCCAGCAGCCAACCGGGACTAGCGTCAGATACGCAGTATTTT
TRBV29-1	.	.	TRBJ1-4	CSVGGGSEEKLFF	TGCAGCGTTGGAGGGGGATCGGAAGAAAAACTGTTTTTT